The clone carrying this T cell receptor beta chain was seen at least ten times. No antigen is known for it. TCRdb itself ran the 5' RACE reads through MiXCR, one entry per CDR3 protein. The sample lists roughly 230,000 distinct CDR3 sequences, approximately 8.3% seen once, with less than 4% in the top ten. This CDR3 contains 14 residues. Germline V gives CDR1 LGHDT, CDR2 YNNKEL (reference sequence). V lost 4 bases to trimming and J lost 6 bases, with 16 bases between them. The data were taken from a study of identical twins. Healthy Caucasians provided all donations. Points from the study as a whole: These conclusions were based on statistical analysis (cross-sectional, not following the same donors). Insertions were fewer in abundant cord blood beta clonotypes, whereas memory repertoires showed none of this pattern.

These data are also associated with another study on yellow fever vaccine responses in identical twins.

The chain links TRBV3-1 to TRBJ2-7; D remains unclear. Sequenced material: CD8+ T cells sorted from blood. The receptor's source is a woman between 18 and 29 years old in good health. The CDR3 sequence: CASSRQERPGEQYF. CDR3 bases: TGTGCCAGCAGCCGCCAAGAGCGCCCGGGCGAGCAGTACTTC.